This T cell receptor (beta chain) was sequenced for a study of graft-versus-host responses after intestinal transplantation. Across the whole study: The transplants performed in recipients were multivisceral, liver-intestinal, or isolated intestinal. Anti-thymocyte globulin served as induction for all recipients, who then took tacrolimus and steroids for about three years.

Study-level points and caveats: Graft-versus-host to host-versus-graft clonal ratios in allografts were high in patients with graft-donor T cell macrochimerism. GvH clones turned up in recipient marrow; some had shown up first in ileum or blood.

Germline CDR1 is LNHDA and CDR2 is SQIVND (reference sequence). The CDR3 loop spans 15 amino acids. The V end was cut by 3 bases, the J end by 3 bases, with 15 bases between. Measured with immunoSEQ multiplex PCR; TCRdb has only the in-frame clones, and not every one. The sample shows fewer than 20,000 clones, roughly 94% of them seen only once. Comment on this clone: Its antigen is not identified.

The chain has TRBV19 and TRBJ2-7, with a weak D call TRBD2 (6 bases). This receptor was obtained from a human patient who received an intestinal transplant, so some T cells may come from the graft donor. The sample was PBMCs, taken 23 days after intestinal transplant. The CDR3 nucleotides read TGTGCCAGTAGTATGGGGGGAGCTTTCCTCTACGAGCAGTACTTC. Residues: CASSMGGAFLYEQYF.